This TCR beta chain was observed in a study of blood T cell repertoires in COVID-19. Study details: The United States, Italy and Spain supplied acute and convalescent COVID-19 samples.

Germline CDR1 and CDR2: SGHTA and FQGNSA. The length of the CDR3 is 13 residues. The ends were cut back, 9 bases at V and 7 bases at J, with 18 bases in the middle. As originally analysed: Nucleated cell counts were estimated from reference gene primer amplification. Sequencing used immunoSEQ multiplex PCR; TCRdb keeps in-frame clones, though not all of them. V, J and clone size reflect that table, while D and trimming were determined from the DNA. The sample holds around 500,000 clones, 70% to 90% seen once. This TCR came from a human donor in a cohort sampled during active COVID-19. The chain is built from TRBV7-2 and TRBJ2-5; tentative D call: TRBD1 (5 bases). Sequenced: peripheral blood. CDR3 sequence (DNA): TGTGCCAGTTCCCAGGGCACCTTTGTGACCCAGTACTTC. This codes for CASSQGTFVTQYF.